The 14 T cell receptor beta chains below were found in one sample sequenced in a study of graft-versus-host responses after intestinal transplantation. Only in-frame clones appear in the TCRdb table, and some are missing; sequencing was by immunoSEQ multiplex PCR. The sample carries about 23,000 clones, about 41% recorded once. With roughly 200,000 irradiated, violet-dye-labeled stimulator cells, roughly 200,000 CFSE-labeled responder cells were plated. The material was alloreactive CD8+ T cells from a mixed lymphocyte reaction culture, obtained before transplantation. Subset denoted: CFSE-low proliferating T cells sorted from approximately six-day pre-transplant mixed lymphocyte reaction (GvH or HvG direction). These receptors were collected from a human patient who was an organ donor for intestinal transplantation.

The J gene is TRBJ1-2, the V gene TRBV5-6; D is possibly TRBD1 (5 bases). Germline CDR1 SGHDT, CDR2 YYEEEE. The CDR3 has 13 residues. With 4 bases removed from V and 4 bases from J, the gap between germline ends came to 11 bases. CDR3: CASSPWGGYGYTF. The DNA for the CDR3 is TGTGCCAGCAGCCCCTGGGGGGGCTATGGCTACACCTTC.

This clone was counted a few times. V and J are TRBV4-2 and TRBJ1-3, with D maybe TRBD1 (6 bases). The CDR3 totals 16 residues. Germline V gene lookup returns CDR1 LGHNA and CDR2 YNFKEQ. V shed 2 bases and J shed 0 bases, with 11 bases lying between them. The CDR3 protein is CASSQYRASSGNTIYF. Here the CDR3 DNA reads TGTGCCAGCAGCCAATACAGGGCAAGCTCTGGAAACACCATATATTTT.

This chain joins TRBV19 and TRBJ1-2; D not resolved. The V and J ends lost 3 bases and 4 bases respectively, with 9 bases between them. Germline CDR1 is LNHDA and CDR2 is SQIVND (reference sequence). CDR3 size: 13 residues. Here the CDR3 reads CASSIDRTYGYTF. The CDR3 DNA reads TGTGCCAGTAGTATTGACCGAACCTATGGCTACACCTTC.

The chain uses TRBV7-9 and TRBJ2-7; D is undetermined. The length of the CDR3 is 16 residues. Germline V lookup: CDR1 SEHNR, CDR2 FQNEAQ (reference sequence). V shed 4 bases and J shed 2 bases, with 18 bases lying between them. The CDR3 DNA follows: TGTGCCAGCAGCTCCCACCCAACATTCCTCCCCTACGAGCAGTACTTC. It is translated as CASSSHPTFLPYEQYF.

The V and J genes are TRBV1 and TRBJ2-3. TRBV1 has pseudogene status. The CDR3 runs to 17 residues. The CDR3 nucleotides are TGCACCAGCAGCCAAGATCATCCAGTTGTGGGGGAGGATACGCAGTATTTT. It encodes CTSSQDHPVVGEDTQYF.

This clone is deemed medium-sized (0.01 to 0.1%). The CDR3: CASSLGQGAPYGYTF. CDR3 sequence (DNA): TGTGCCAGCAGCCTCGGACAGGGGGCTCCCTATGGCTACACCTTC. V is TRBV5-4 and J is TRBJ1-2, with TRBD1 identical over 11 bases. The ends lost 4 bases at V and 4 bases at J; junction bases unmatched: 6. CDR1 and CDR2 (germline): SGHNT, YYREEE (reference sequence). The CDR3 runs 15 residues.

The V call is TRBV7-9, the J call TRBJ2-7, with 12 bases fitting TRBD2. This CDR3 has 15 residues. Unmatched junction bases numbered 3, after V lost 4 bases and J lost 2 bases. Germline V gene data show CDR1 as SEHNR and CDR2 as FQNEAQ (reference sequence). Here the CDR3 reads CASSSLAGGAYEQYF. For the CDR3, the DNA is TGTGCCAGCAGCTCACTAGCGGGGGGTGCCTACGAGCAGTACTTC.

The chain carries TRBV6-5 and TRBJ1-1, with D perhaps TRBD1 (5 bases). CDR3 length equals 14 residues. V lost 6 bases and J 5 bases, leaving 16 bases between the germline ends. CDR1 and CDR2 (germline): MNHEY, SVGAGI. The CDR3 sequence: CASSSPGGWTEAFF. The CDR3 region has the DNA TGTGCCAGCAGCAGCCCCGGGGGATGGACTGAAGCTTTCTTT.

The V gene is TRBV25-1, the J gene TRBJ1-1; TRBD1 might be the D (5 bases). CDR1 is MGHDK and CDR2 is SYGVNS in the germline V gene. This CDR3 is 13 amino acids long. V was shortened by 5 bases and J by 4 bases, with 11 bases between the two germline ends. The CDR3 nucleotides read TGTGCCAGCAGTTGGGGGGGGGTCACTGAAGCTTTCTTT. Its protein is CASSWGGVTEAFF.

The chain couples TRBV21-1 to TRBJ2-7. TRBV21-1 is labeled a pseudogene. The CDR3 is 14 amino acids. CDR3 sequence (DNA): TGTGCCAGCAGCAAAAAGGGTTCTCCCTACGAGCAGTACTTC. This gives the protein CASSKKGSPYEQYF.

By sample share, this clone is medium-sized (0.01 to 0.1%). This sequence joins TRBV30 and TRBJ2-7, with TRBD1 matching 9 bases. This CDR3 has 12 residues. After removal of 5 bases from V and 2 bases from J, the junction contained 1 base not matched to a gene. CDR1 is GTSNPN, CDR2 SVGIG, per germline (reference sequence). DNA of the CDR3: TGTGCCTGGGGGACAGGGACCTACGAGCAGTACTTC. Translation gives CAWGTGTYEQYF.

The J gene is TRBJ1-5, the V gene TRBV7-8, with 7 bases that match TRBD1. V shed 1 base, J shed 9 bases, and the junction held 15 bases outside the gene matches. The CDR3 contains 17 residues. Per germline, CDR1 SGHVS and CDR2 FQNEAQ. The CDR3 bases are TGTGCCAGCAGCTTAGGGGGTGGGGCACAGGGGCAACTGCCCCAGCATTTT. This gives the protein CASSLGGGAQGQLPQHF. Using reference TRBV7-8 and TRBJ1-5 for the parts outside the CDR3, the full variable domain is GAGVSQSPRYKVAKRGQDVALRCDPISGHVSLFWYQQALGQGPEFLTYFQNEAQLDKSGLPSDRFFAERPEGSVSTLKIQRTQQEDSAVYLCASSLGGGAQGQLPQHFGDGTRLSIL.

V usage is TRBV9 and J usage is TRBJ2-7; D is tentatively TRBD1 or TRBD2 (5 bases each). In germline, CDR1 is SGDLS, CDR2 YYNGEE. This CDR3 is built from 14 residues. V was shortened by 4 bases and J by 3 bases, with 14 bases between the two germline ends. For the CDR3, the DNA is TGTGCCAGCAGCCTTAGAGGGGAAGACTACGAGCAGTACTTC. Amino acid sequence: CASSLRGEDYEQYF.

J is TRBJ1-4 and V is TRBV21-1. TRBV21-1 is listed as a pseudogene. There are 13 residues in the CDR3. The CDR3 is CASSRGRNEKLFF. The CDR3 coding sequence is TGTGCCAGCAGCAGGGGACGGAATGAAAAACTGTTTTTT.